The source of this TCR beta chain is a study of control samples from healthy donors and cancer patients. TCRdb's copy holds only in-frame clones and misses some; the assay was immunoSEQ multiplex PCR. Here the sample spans over 200,000 clones, almost 85% being singletons. The sequencing input was PBMCs. This TCR was recovered from a woman aged 55-75 years with lung cancer.

The DNA of the CDR3 is TGTGCCAGCAGTTACTGGGGGGGTACTGAAGCTTTCTTT. Its translation: CASSYWGGTEAFF. V usage is TRBV6-6 and J usage is TRBJ1-1; D might be TRBD1 (5 bases). The CDR3 has 13 residues. The germline gives CDR1 MNHNY, CDR2 SVGAGI (reference sequence). Trimming shortened V by 1 base and J by 5 bases, and 8 bases separated the two germline ends.